These T cell receptor beta chains were read from a single sample in a study of blood T cell repertoires in COVID-19. Profiled with immunoSEQ multiplex PCR; TCRdb holds only in-frame clones, not every one. The sample holds under 60,000 clones, less than 80% seen once. Sequencing used peripheral blood. The receptor set was obtained from a man between 70 and 80 years old with acute or convalescent COVID-19. The CDR3 runs from the conserved cysteine through the conserved F or W. D genes are given only for firm matches. Expanded clones are given a class, and other clones once, few, many or no size at all.

cdr3_aa,cdr3_nt,j_call,clone_size,d_call,v_call
CASSQVDRPSQTISGNTIYF,TGCGCCAGCAGCCAAGTGGACAGGCCATCCCAGACTATCTCTGGAAACACCATATATTTT,TRBJ1-3,-,TRBD1,TRBV4-1
CASSFGLGADTQYF,TGTGCCAGCAGCTTTGGACTAGGGGCCGATACGCAGTATTTT,TRBJ2-3,-,TRBD2,TRBV7-2
CASSLEASGRYEQYF,TGTGCCAGCAGCTTAGAGGCTAGCGGGAGGTACGAGCAGTACTTC,TRBJ2-7,-,TRBD2,TRBV7-9
CASYDRGGIYTEAFF,TGTGCCAGTTACGACAGGGGAGGGATATACACTGAAGCTTTCTTT,TRBJ1-1,-,TRBD1,TRBV19
CASTMGGVAKNIQYF,TGTGCCAGCACCATGGGAGGAGTAGCCAAAAACATTCAGTACTTC,TRBJ2-4,once,-,TRBV28
CAWSGNTDTQYF,TGTGCCTGGAGCGGGAACACAGATACGCAGTATTTT,TRBJ2-3,-,-,TRBV30
CSASQRGLAGVDEQFF,TGCAGTGCTAGTCAAAGGGGACTAGCGGGAGTAGATGAGCAGTTCTTC,TRBJ2-1,-,TRBD2,TRBV20-1
CASSPGFAGGPSNEQFF,TGTGCCAGCAGCCCCGGGTTTGCGGGAGGGCCAAGCAATGAGCAGTTCTTC,TRBJ2-1,-,TRBD2,TRBV7-9
CASSPNSGEGETQYF,TGCGCCAGCAGCCCTAATAGCGGGGAGGGAGAGACCCAGTACTTC,TRBJ2-5,-,TRBD2,TRBV5-1
CASSLGSQGAEAFF,TGCGCCAGCAGCTTGGGATCGCAGGGGGCTGAAGCTTTCTTT,TRBJ1-1,-,TRBD1,TRBV5-1
CASSLTDRGQYF,TGTGCCAGCAGCTTAACCGACCGGGGGCAGTACTTC,TRBJ2-7,-,-,TRBV11-3
CASSPALSNQPQHF,TGTGCCAGCAGTCCTGCTCTAAGCAATCAGCCCCAGCATTTT,TRBJ1-5,-,-,TRBV28
CASSLLRETQYF,TGTGCCAGCAGCCTCCTGCGAGAGACCCAGTACTTC,TRBJ2-5,-,-,TRBV5-4
CSVEDGSGGADTQYF,TGCAGCGTTGAAGATGGGAGCGGGGGGGCAGATACGCAGTATTTT,TRBJ2-3,-,TRBD2,TRBV29-1
CSVDRFENNEQFF,TGCAGCGTTGACAGGTTTGAGAACAATGAGCAGTTCTTC,TRBJ2-1,-,-,TRBV29-1
CASSLDRGVNTEAFF,TGTGCCAGCAGCTTAGACAGGGGCGTGAACACTGAAGCTTTCTTT,TRBJ1-1,-,TRBD1,TRBV5-4
CASSQDGPEETQYF,TGCGCCAGCAGCCAAGATGGTCCAGAAGAGACCCAGTACTTC,TRBJ2-5,-,-,TRBV4-1
CASSRTATLYGYTF,TGTGCCAGCAGCCGAACAGCTACCCTCTATGGCTACACCTTC,TRBJ1-2,-,-,TRBV3-1/TRBV3-2
CASGRTGGVDEQFF,TGCGCCAGCGGCCGGACAGGGGGCGTCGATGAGCAGTTCTTC,TRBJ2-1,-,TRBD1,TRBV5-1
CSAFPQGMDGYTF,TGCAGCGCCTTTCCACAGGGGATGGATGGCTACACCTTC,TRBJ1-2,-,TRBD1,TRBV29-1
CASKPGQGNEQFF,TGCGCCAGCAAACCGGGACAGGGGAATGAGCAGTTCTTC,TRBJ2-1,-,TRBD1,TRBV5-1
CASSLAGGVFNNEQFF,TGTGCCAGCAGCTTGGCCGGGGGGGTGTTCAACAATGAGCAGTTCTTC,TRBJ2-1,-,TRBD2,TRBV5-5
CASSEWGREETQYF,TGTGCCAGCAGTGAATGGGGCAGGGAAGAGACCCAGTACTTC,TRBJ2-5,-,-,TRBV6-1
CASSQTEISYEQYF,TGTGCCAGCAGCCAGACGGAGATCTCCTACGAGCAGTACTTC,TRBJ2-7,-,-,TRBV7-8
CASSWTGGYEQYF,TGTGCCAGCAGCTGGACAGGGGGCTACGAGCAGTACTTC,TRBJ2-7,-,TRBD1,TRBV5-6
CASSSRWTTTYEQYF,TGTGCCAGCAGCTCTAGGTGGACAACCACCTACGAGCAGTACTTC,TRBJ2-7,-,-,TRBV7-8
CASSLLAGGGLEETQYF,TGTGCCAGCAGCTTACTAGCGGGGGGGGGTTTGGAAGAGACCCAGTACTTC,TRBJ2-5,-,TRBD2,TRBV7-6
CASSSGYEQYF,TGCGCCAGCAGCTCCGGGTACGAGCAGTACTTC,TRBJ2-7,-,-,TRBV5-1
CASSDGTLAKNIQYF,TGTGCCAGCAGTGACGGGACTCTAGCCAAAAACATTCAGTACTTC,TRBJ2-4,-,-,TRBV6-6
CASSFVLAGGRETQYF,TGTGCCAGCAGTTTTGTGTTAGCGGGGGGGCGCGAGACCCAGTACTTC,TRBJ2-5,-,TRBD2,TRBV27
CASSLQTEGSIKLFF,TGTGCCAGCAGCTTGCAGACAGAAGGGTCAATAAAACTGTTTTTT,TRBJ1-4,-,-,TRBV5-6
CASSQDENGRELVYEQFF,TGCGCCAGCAGCCAAGATGAAAATGGGCGGGAGTTGGTTTATGAGCAGTTCTTC,TRBJ2-1,-,TRBD2,TRBV4-3
CASVEGAGLYTEAFF,TGTGCCAGCGTTGAGGGGGCTGGACTCTACACTGAAGCTTTCTTT,TRBJ1-1,-,TRBD1,TRBV6-5
CASSYSGAEAFF,TGTGCCAGCAGTTACTCGGGGGCGGAAGCTTTCTTT,TRBJ1-1,-,-,TRBV6-5
CASSQIAGGSTDTQYF,TGTGCCAGCAGCCAGATAGCGGGAGGCAGCACAGATACGCAGTATTTT,TRBJ2-3,-,TRBD2,TRBV4-2
CASSFTGVAFF,TGTGCCAGCAGTTTTACAGGGGTGGCTTTCTTT,TRBJ1-1,-,TRBD1,TRBV6-5
CASSPPTGHSYSNQPQHF,TGCGCCAGCAGCCCACCCACAGGACACTCATATAGCAATCAGCCCCAGCATTTT,TRBJ1-5,-,-,TRBV4-1
CAWKKAGNTIYF,TGTGCCTGGAAGAAAGCGGGAAACACCATATATTTT,TRBJ1-3,many,-,TRBV30
CASSFGGTAGTDTQYF,TGCGCCAGCAGCTTCGGGGGTACAGCCGGCACAGATACGCAGTATTTT,TRBJ2-3,-,-,TRBV5-1
CASSLGTGGISTDTQYF,TGTGCCAGCAGCTTAGGGACAGGGGGCATCAGCACAGATACGCAGTATTTT,TRBJ2-3,-,TRBD1,TRBV7-2
CASSSEPGGGAGRSTDTQYF,TGTGCCAGCAGCTCCGAACCGGGCGGGGGGGCTGGTAGGAGCACAGATACGCAGTATTTT,TRBJ2-3,-,TRBD2,TRBV3-1/TRBV3-2